These 11 T cell receptor beta chains were all obtained from the same sample, sequenced in a study of post-analysis software for immune sequencing data. General observations from the study: About five TRBV segments were more frequent in patients than controls; TRBV5-6, TRBV5-1 and TRBV20-1 belonged to this group.

Prepared TCR beta cDNA libraries contained unique molecular identifiers. TCRdb re-called the PCR reads through MiXCR, storing one row per CDR3 protein. Of just over 250,000 distinct CDR3 sequences in the sample, about 40% were seen once. No antigens are known for them. The source material was blood. These receptors all come from a girl aged 10 to 17 with multiple sclerosis.

This clonotype has at least ten counts. The chain carries TRBV5-1 and TRBJ2-5; 8 nucleotides match TRBD1. The germline V gene has CDR1 SGHRS and CDR2 YFSETQ. The CDR3 length is 16 residues. Losses at the gene ends were 0 bases for V and 6 bases for J; bases not matched to a gene: 10. This CDR3 reads CASSLAGTGWPQTQYF. The CDR3 nucleotides are TGCGCCAGCAGCTTGGCGGGGACAGGTTGGCCCCAGACCCAGTACTTC.

The chain links TRBV13 to TRBJ1-2, with TRBD1 matching 7 bases. Germline V lookup: CDR1 PRHDT, CDR2 FYEKMQ (reference sequence). This CDR3 has 14 amino acids. Trimming took 0 bases from V and 4 from J; bases not matched to a gene: 2. The CDR3: CASSLGPGGYGYTF. DNA for the CDR3: TGTGCCAGCAGCTTAGGCCCAGGGGGCTATGGCTACACCTTC.

This clonotype was seen a handful of times. A much larger clone lies a single base off, so this may be a read error. The chain carries TRBV4-1 and TRBJ2-1; tentatively, D is TRBD2 (6 bases). Trimming took off 0 bases at V and 9 bases at J, with 15 bases between the two ends. There are 15 residues in the CDR3. Germline loops: CDR1 MGHRA, CDR2 YSYEKL. The CDR3: CASSQEGPGVGEQFF. The CDR3, as DNA: TGCGCCAGCAGCCAAGAGGGGCCGGGGGTAGGTGAGCAGTTCTTC.

Of note for this clonotype: A much larger clonotype is one base distant, so this may be a read error. The chain has TRBV5-7 and TRBJ2-3; TRBD2 is a possible D gene (6 bases). TRBV5-7 counts as an open reading frame of uncertain function. The V end was cut by 5 bases, the J end by 7 bases, with 26 bases between. The CDR3 is made up of 17 amino acids. The CDR3 DNA follows: TGTGCCAGCAGGGCCGCCGGACGGGCTGGCGGGGCGCATACGCAGTATTTT. It yields the protein CASRAAGRAGGAHTQYF.

This sequence joins TRBV7-9 and TRBJ2-5, with a possible D match to TRBD2 (6 bases). Trimming shortened V by 5 bases and J by 1 base, and 14 bases separated the two germline ends. The germline V gene encodes CDR1 SEHNR and CDR2 FQNEAQ (reference sequence). The CDR3 is made up of 15 amino acids. CDR3 loop: CASSLDGGLQETQYF. In DNA, the CDR3 is TGTGCCAGCAGCCTCGACGGGGGACTCCAAGAGACCCAGTACTTC.

This clonotype was observed a handful of times. The chain recombines TRBV10-3 with TRBJ2-3; 12 positions match TRBD1. The V segment lost 0 bases and the J segment 8 bases; nucleotides outside the gene matches: 12. This CDR3 contains 18 residues. Per the germline V gene, CDR1 is ENHRY and CDR2 is SYGVKD. CDR3 sequence: CAISESPGTGGSPGTQYF. In DNA form, the CDR3 reads TGTGCCATCAGTGAGTCGCCCGGGACAGGGGGCAGTCCAGGTACGCAGTATTTT.

This clonotype was detected many times. The chain uses TRBV28 and TRBJ2-6, with D unresolved. Per the germline V gene, CDR1 is MDHEN and CDR2 is SYDVKM. There are 14 residues in the CDR3. V was pared by 7 bases and J by 4 bases, with 11 bases between. CDR3 in amino acids: CASNKGSGANVLTF. The CDR3 DNA reads as TGTGCCAGCAACAAAGGCTCCGGGGCCAACGTCCTGACTTTC. The whole variable domain, filled in from reference TRBV28 and TRBJ2-6, reads DVKVTQSSRYLVKRTGEKVFLECVQDMDHENMFWYRQDPGLGLRLIYFSYDVKMKEKGDIPEGYSVSREKKERFSLILESASTNQTSMYLCASNKGSGANVLTFGAGSRLTVL.

The sample holds many counts of this clonotype. The J gene is TRBJ1-2, the V gene TRBV6-5; D is undetermined. Trimming stripped 6 bases from V and 4 bases from J, with 9 bases between. Per germline, CDR1 MNHEY and CDR2 SVGAGI. This CDR3 has 12 amino acids. The CDR3 sequence is CASSMGSYGYTF. The CDR3 DNA is TGTGCCAGCAGCATGGGGTCCTATGGCTACACCTTC.

The rearrangement uses TRBV4-1 and TRBJ2-1; tentatively, D is TRBD1 or TRBD2 (5 bases each). The ends were cut back, 0 bases at V and 6 bases at J, with 15 bases in the middle. This CDR3 is built from 16 residues. CDR1 and CDR2 from the germline V gene are MGHRA and YSYEKL. The CDR3 here is CASSQDRGPSVNEQFF. The CDR3 DNA follows: TGCGCCAGCAGCCAAGATCGGGGCCCCTCGGTCAATGAGCAGTTCTTC.

Only a few counts were recorded for this clonotype. One base away lies a much larger clone, so this may be a sequencing read error. The chain couples TRBV6-5 to TRBJ2-7; D is uncertain. The CDR3 has 13 amino acids. Germline CDR1 MNHEY, CDR2 SVGAGI. For the CDR3, the DNA is TGTGCCGGCAGCTGGAGTTTGCCCTACGAGCAGTACTTC. The encoded protein is CAGSWSLPYEQYF.

For this clonotype: Possible read error: a much larger clone is one base away. V and J are TRBV7-9 and TRBJ2-1; D is possibly TRBD2 (6 bases). CDR1 and CDR2 from the germline V gene are SEHNR and FQNEAQ (reference sequence). The CDR3 totals 12 residues. CDR3 coding DNA: TGTGCCAGCACGGCGGGAACCAATGGGCAGTTCTTC. This translates into CASTAGTNGQFF.